The clone carrying this TCR beta chain was picked up one time. How the authors handled the data: Estimated nucleated cell counts came from reference gene primer amplification. Repertoires were generated with immunoSEQ multiplex PCR, while TCRdb's copy carries only in-frame clones and drops some. V and J calls plus clone size are reproduced from that table; the DNA served to infer D and trimming. Here the sample spans around 130,000 clones, 65% to 85% being singletons. The record originates from a study of blood T cell repertoires in COVID-19. In the study overall: Material from acute and convalescent COVID-19 was sourced from the United States, Italy and Spain. T cells, B-cell-depleted T cells, or PBMCs supplied cDNA or gDNA.

Among Cohort 3 donors, those recovered had two negative PCRs, clearance, or symptom resolution. V was clipped by 5 bases and J by 3 bases; unmatched bases: 15. The germline V gene has CDR1 MDHEN and CDR2 SYDVKM. This CDR3 is built from 18 residues. Sequenced material: PBMCs or T cells enriched from blood (not recorded which). V gene TRBV28 combines with J gene TRBJ1-1, with TRBD1 matching over 10 bases. The receptor's source is a woman aged 25 to 39 who had recovered from COVID-19. In DNA, the CDR3 is TGTGCCAGCAGTACGACGACAGGGGGCTGGGATGGGGACACTGAAGCTTTCTTT. Translated, it gives CASSTTTGGWDGDTEAFF.